The 21 T cell receptor beta chains in this list originate from one sample, sequenced in a study of blood T cells in healthy people across ages. Primers used in a second PCR of roughly 6 to 11 cycles were a sample-barcoded 5' primer and a J-beta primer mix. TCRdb fed the 5' RACE reads into MiXCR, producing one record per CDR3 protein. The sample consists of 600,000 to 1,000,000 distinct CDR3 sequences, roughly 60% of them appearing once. The source material was blood. The receptors shown here come from a man in his thirties or forties in good health.

This clonotype has more than one count but fewer than ten. The V call is TRBV29-1, the J call TRBJ2-5; TRBD1 matches at 9 bases. CDR3 length: 13 residues. Germline V gene sequence: CDR1 SQVTM, CDR2 ANQGSEA. V lost 7 bases, J lost 7 bases, and 10 bases stayed unmatched. CDR3 bases: TGCAGCGGCGGGGGACAGGGCGGTCGGACCCAGTACTTC. Translating it yields CSGGGQGGRTQYF.

Comments on this clonotype: The germline gene is not matched at one end of the junction; a read error may be the cause. V usage is TRBV6-2 or TRBV6-3 and J usage is TRBJ2-1; maybe TRBD2 (6 bases). Germline V gene sequence: CDR1 MNHEY, CDR2 SVGEGT. The CDR3 loop spans 17 amino acids. In nucleotides, the CDR3 is TGTGCCGGCAGTTACTCGTTGAGTCTAGCGCGTTACAATGAGCAGTTCTTC. This translates into CAGSYSLSLARYNEQFF.

The rearrangement links TRBV28 to TRBJ2-4, with 7 bases matching TRBD2. J lost 8 bases, V lost 6 bases, and 10 bases had no gene match. Germline-derived CDR1 and CDR2 are MDHEN and SYDVKM. The CDR3 totals 14 residues. The CDR3, as DNA: TGTGCCAGCAGCCCCGGGGGGACTGAGGACATTCAGTACTTC. Amino acid sequence: CASSPGGTEDIQYF.

The chain employs TRBV20-1 and TRBJ2-5; maybe TRBD2 (6 bases). Per germline, CDR1 DFQATT and CDR2 SNEGSKA (reference sequence). There are 15 residues in the CDR3. Trimming shortened V by 5 bases and J by 5 bases, and 21 bases separated the two germline ends. The CDR3 DNA follows: TGCAGTGCTGAACGTGTGTGGGGAGGCGACGAGACCCAGTACTTC. Translated, it gives CSAERVWGGDETQYF.

The chain has TRBV28 and TRBJ2-3; D may be TRBD1 or TRBD2 (6 bases each). This CDR3 has 15 amino acids. Germline V gene sequence: CDR1 MDHEN, CDR2 SYDVKM. V lost 10 bases and J 3 bases, leaving 20 bases between the germline ends. The DNA for the CDR3 is TGTGCCACAAATGGCGTGGGGGGCGGGACAGATACGCAGTATTTT. It yields the protein CATNGVGGGTDTQYF.

The chain couples TRBV10-3 to TRBJ1-2; D ambiguous. V was shortened by 2 bases and J by 2 bases, with 15 bases between the two germline ends. The CDR3 contains 16 residues. Germline CDR1 is ENHRY and CDR2 is SYGVKD. For the CDR3, the DNA is TGTGCCATCAGTGAGGGTTACACGATACTAAACTATGGCTACACCTTC. It codes for CAISEGYTILNYGYTF.

The sample holds a few counts of this clonotype. This chain connects TRBV6-2 or TRBV6-3 to TRBJ2-5, with 8 bases lining up with TRBD2. Per the germline V gene, CDR1 is MNHEY and CDR2 is SVGEGT. V shed 5 bases, J shed 5 bases, and the junction held 7 bases outside the gene matches. This CDR3 has 14 residues. In nucleotides, the CDR3 is TGTGCCAGCAGTGAGAGCGGGGGCGTGGAGACCCAGTACTTC. It codes for CASSESGGVETQYF.

The V call is TRBV3-1, the J call TRBJ2-5; 9 bases fit TRBD2. This CDR3 is built from 15 residues. Germline trimming cut 2 bases from V and 4 bases from J; bases unmatched to any gene: 5. The V gene's germline CDR1 is LGHDT and CDR2 YNNKEL (reference sequence). The DNA of the CDR3 is TGTGCCAGCAGCCAATGGCGGGGGGGCTCAGAGACCCAGTACTTC. It specifies CASSQWRGGSETQYF.

In the case of this clonotype: One end of the junction fails to match germline, which may point to a read error. The chain uses TRBV11-3 and TRBJ1-2; D is ambiguous. CDR1 and CDR2 (germline): SGHNT, YENEEA. CDR3 length equals 15 residues. The CDR3 loop reads CASSLGGGSNYGYTF. As DNA, the CDR3 is TGTGCCAGCAGCTTAGGTGGAGGATCCAACTATGGCTACACTTTC. The variable domain in full, with the rest retrieved from reference TRBV11-3 and TRBJ1-2, is EAGVVQSPRYKIIEKKQPVAFWCNPISGHNTLYWYLQNLGQGPELLIRYENEEAVDDSQLPKDRFSAERLKGVDSTLKIQPAELGDSAVYLCASSLGGGSNYGYTFGSGTRLTVV.

The CDR3 is CASSYPVGLTYEQYF. The CDR3, as DNA: TGTGCCAGCAGTTACCCCGTCGGACTAACCTACGAGCAGTACTTC. The chain carries TRBV6-6 and TRBJ2-5, with D maybe TRBD2 (6 bases). The end of the DNA is better explained by TRBJ2-7, so the J call may be wrong. The length of the CDR3 is 15 residues. Germline loops: CDR1 MNHNY, CDR2 SVGAGI (reference sequence).

V gene TRBV4-1 combines with J gene TRBJ1-6; no firm D call. This CDR3 contains 16 residues. Germline V lookup: CDR1 MGHRA, CDR2 YSYEKL. Trimming took 0 bases from V and 0 from J, leaving 6 bases between them. The CDR3 bases are TGCGCCAGCAGCCAAGAACTCAGCTCCTATAATTCACCCCTCCACTTT. Amino acids: CASSQELSSYNSPLHF.

The rearrangement links TRBV6-2 or TRBV6-3 to TRBJ1-5, with 7 positions matching TRBD1. Trimming at V came to 0 bases and at J to 1 base, leaving 6 bases not matched to a gene. Per the germline V gene, CDR1 is MNHEY and CDR2 is SVGEGT. The CDR3 sequence is 17 residues long. CDR3 residues: CASSYSLTGLSNQPQHF. Written as DNA, the CDR3 is TGTGCCAGCAGTTACTCGCTGACAGGGCTGAGCAATCAGCCCCAGCATTTT.

V gene TRBV29-1 combines with J gene TRBJ2-5; TRBD2 might be the D (6 bases). V was clipped by 8 bases and J by 2 bases, with 18 bases between them. The CDR3 extends over 14 amino acids. Germline loops: CDR1 SQVTM, CDR2 ANQGSEA. The CDR3 region is CSLSGGVQQETQYF. The DNA of the CDR3 is TGCAGCCTTAGTGGAGGGGTACAACAAGAGACCCAGTACTTC.

This clonotype was found a few times. V gene TRBV4-3 combines with J gene TRBJ2-1; D unresolved. The V gene lost 0 bases and the J gene lost 10 bases, with 10 bases spanning the gap. CDR3 length: 13 residues. Germline-derived CDR1 and CDR2 are LGHNA and YSLEER. For the CDR3, the DNA is TGCGCCAGCAGCCAAGATCTGATGGACGAGCAGTTCTTC. Amino acids: CASSQDLMDEQFF.

This clonotype was picked up a small number of times. The chain recombines TRBV6-1 with TRBJ2-1; 8 positions match TRBD1. Trimming at V came to 6 bases and at J to 0 bases, leaving 7 bases not matched to a gene. CDR1 and CDR2 from the germline V gene are MNHNS and SASEGT. This CDR3 region has 16 residues. The CDR3 loop is CASSTPDRGSYNEQFF. In nucleotides, the CDR3 is TGTGCCAGCAGCACCCCCGACAGGGGCTCCTACAATGAGCAGTTCTTC.

CDR3 residues: CASSVGGQGGSGEQFF. The CDR3 DNA reads as TGTGCCAGCAGCGTAGGCGGACAGGGGGGTTCGGGTGAGCAGTTCTTC. The chain has TRBV9 and TRBJ2-1, with 10 positions matching TRBD1. The CDR3 runs to 16 residues. Trimming at V came to 0 bases and at J to 9 bases, leaving 9 bases not matched to a gene. The germline V gene has CDR1 SGDLS and CDR2 YYNGEE.

This clonotype was counted a single time. The chain joins TRBV28 to TRBJ2-7, with TRBD2 as a possible D gene (7 bases). This CDR3 contains 17 residues. The germline V and J ends were trimmed by 1 base and 3 bases, with 19 bases remaining between them. Per the germline V gene, CDR1 is MDHEN and CDR2 is SYDVKM. The CDR3 protein is CASSLYGGGRHFYEQYF. CDR3 DNA sequence: TGTGCCAGCAGTTTATATGGGGGCGGGAGACATTTCTACGAGCAGTACTTC.

The chain joins TRBV7-2 to TRBJ2-7; D might be TRBD1 or TRBD2, each matching 6 bases. The CDR3 spans 16 residues. Germline loops: CDR1 SGHTA, CDR2 FQGNSA. Trimming removed 5 bases at V and 3 bases at J, with 20 bases between. The CDR3 protein is CASSPYGGAGIYEQYF. The DNA for the CDR3 is TGTGCCAGCAGCCCGTACGGGGGCGCGGGAATCTACGAGCAGTACTTC.

J is TRBJ2-1 and V is TRBV11-1; tentatively, D is TRBD1 (5 bases). The V end was cut by 2 bases, the J end by 8 bases, with 13 bases between. In germline, CDR1 is SGHAT, CDR2 FQDESV (reference sequence). The CDR3 loop spans 14 amino acids. The CDR3, as DNA: TGTGCCAGCAGCTTACTAAGGGGCGTTGATGAGCAGTTCTTC. Its protein product is CASSLLRGVDEQFF.

The rearrangement links TRBV10-3 to TRBJ1-3; D remains unclear. The CDR3 has 14 residues. Germline V gives CDR1 ENHRY, CDR2 SYGVKD. Trimming took off 5 bases at V and 0 bases at J, with 8 bases between the two ends. The CDR3 bases are TGTGCCATCAGTTCTGAGACCTCTGGAAACACCATATATTTT. This gives the protein CAISSETSGNTIYF.

This clonotype was found a few times. The chain joins TRBV7-8 to TRBJ2-3; D may be TRBD2 (5 bases). The CDR3 loop spans 15 amino acids. Germline lookup yields CDR1 SGHVS and CDR2 FQNEAQ. The V and J ends lost 1 base and 3 bases respectively, with 11 bases between them. In nucleotides, the CDR3 is TGTGCCAGCAGCTTAGGTACTAGGAGAACAGATACGCAGTATTTT. This encodes CASSLGTRRTDTQYF.